The 18 T cell receptor beta chains below all came from one sample that was sequenced in a study of T cell responses to AZD1222 COVID-19 vaccine. Clones were read by immunoSEQ multiplex PCR, and TCRdb kept only the in-frame ones, dropping some. The sample includes about 200,000 clones, 85% to 95% of them seen just once. Sequenced here: peripheral blood, sampled on day 0 of AZD1222 vaccination. These receptors came from an adult in good health.

The V call is TRBV19, the J call TRBJ1-4; TRBD1 might be the D (6 bases). The length of the CDR3 is 14 residues. The V gene lost 8 bases and the J gene lost 0 bases, with 10 bases spanning the gap. The germline gives CDR1 LNHDA, CDR2 SQIVND (reference sequence). The CDR3 loop is CASGGAATNEKLFF. CDR3 bases: TGTGCCAGTGGGGGCGCAGCAACTAATGAAAAACTGTTTTTT. The full variable domain, rest sourced from reference TRBV19 and TRBJ1-4, is DGGITQSPKYLFRKEGQNVTLSCEQNLNHDAMYWYRQDPGQGLRLIYYSQIVNDFQKGDIAEGYSVSREKKESFPLTVTSAQKNPTAFYLCASGGAATNEKLFFGSGTQLSVL.

The V and J genes are TRBV28 and TRBJ1-4; D perhaps matches TRBD1 (6 bases). Trimming pared 6 bases from V and 4 bases from J, leaving 15 bases between. This CDR3 has 15 amino acids. CDR1 is MDHEN, CDR2 SYDVKM, per germline. CDR3 protein: CASSHRRGVNEKLFF. CDR3 in DNA: TGTGCCAGCAGCCACCGGAGGGGGGTTAATGAAAAACTGTTTTTT. The variable domain in full, with the rest retrieved from reference TRBV28 and TRBJ1-4, is DVKVTQSSRYLVKRTGEKVFLECVQDMDHENMFWYRQDPGLGLRLIYFSYDVKMKEKGDIPEGYSVSREKKERFSLILESASTNQTSMYLCASSHRRGVNEKLFFGSGTQLSVL.

The chain is built from TRBV3-1 (or the pseudogene TRBV3-2) and TRBJ1-1; no definite D call. The CDR3 is made up of 13 amino acids. The germline V gene encodes CDR1 LGHDT and CDR2 YNNKEL (reference sequence). V was pared by 1 base and J by 7 bases, with 10 bases between. Here the CDR3 reads CASSQGRHDEAFF. As DNA, the CDR3 is TGTGCCAGCAGCCAAGGGCGGCATGATGAAGCTTTCTTT.

The chain recombines TRBV10-2 with TRBJ2-5; D ambiguous. V gave up 4 bases and J gave up 2 bases, with 5 bases separating them. Germline V gives CDR1 WSHSY, CDR2 SAAADI. The CDR3 loop spans 12 amino acids. In DNA form, the CDR3 reads TGCGCCAGCAGTGTGGGGCAAGAGACCCAGTACTTC. This gives the protein CASSVGQETQYF.

The chain joins TRBV5-1 to TRBJ2-7; either TRBD1 or TRBD2 may fit D (6 bases each). V lost 1 base and J lost 3, with 11 bases in between. This CDR3 is 14 amino acids long. In germline, CDR1 is SGHRS, CDR2 YFSETQ. The CDR3 DNA is TGCGCCAGCAGCTTGACGGGGGCGGGCTACGAGCAGTACTTC. It yields the protein CASSLTGAGYEQYF.

CDR3 residues: CASSSYHVYGYTF. The CDR3 bases are TGTGCCAGCAGCTCATACCATGTTTATGGCTACACCTTC. The J gene is TRBJ1-2, the V gene TRBV5-4; D not resolved. Germline V gene lookup returns CDR1 SGHNT and CDR2 YYREEE (reference sequence). With 3 bases removed from V and 5 bases from J, the gap between germline ends came to 11 bases. The CDR3 spans 13 residues. The full variable domain, completed using reference TRBV5-4 and TRBJ1-2, is ETGVTQSPTHLIKTRGQQVTLRCSSQSGHNTVSWYQQALGQGPQFIFQYYREEENGRGNFPPRFSGLQFPNYSSELNVNALELDDSALYLCASSSYHVYGYTFGSGTRLTVV.

The rearrangement links TRBV2 to TRBJ1-5; D call uncertain. The V and J ends lost 6 bases and 5 bases respectively, with 17 bases between them. Germline CDR1 reads SNHLY; CDR2 reads FYNNEI. The CDR3 covers 15 residues. This CDR3 reads CASRPDDLAHQPQHF. The CDR3 DNA follows: TGTGCCAGCAGACCCGACGACCTGGCCCATCAGCCCCAGCATTTT.

The rearrangement uses TRBV7-2 and TRBJ2-5, with 12 bases lining up with TRBD2. The CDR3 extends over 17 amino acids. Trimming at V came to 5 bases and at J to 4 bases, leaving 11 bases not matched to a gene. Germline lookup yields CDR1 SGHTA and CDR2 FQGNSA. The DNA of the CDR3 is TGTGCCAGCAGCAAACCGGGACTAGCGGGTGTAAGAGAGACCCAGTACTTC. Amino acid sequence: CASSKPGLAGVRETQYF.

This rearrangement joins TRBV5-1 to TRBJ1-2, with D tentatively TRBD1 (5 bases). Germline CDR1 reads SGHRS; CDR2 reads YFSETQ. The V end was cut by 2 bases, the J end by 5 bases, with 7 bases between. The CDR3 has 12 amino acids. CDR3 nucleotides: TGCGCCAGCAGCTTTGACAGATATGGCTACACCTTC. It specifies CASSFDRYGYTF. Full variable domain (remainder filled in from reference TRBV5-1 and TRBJ1-2): KAGVTQTPRYLIKTRGQQVTLSCSPISGHRSVSWYQQTPGQGLQFLFEYFSETQRNKGNFPGRFSGRQFSNSRSEMNVSTLELGDSALYLCASSFDRYGYTFGSGTRLTVV.

CDR3 in DNA: TGTGCCAGCAGCTTCGGGGCGGGGGGGCCCAATGAGCAGTTCTTC. Translation: CASSFGAGGPNEQFF. The chain couples TRBV7-9 to TRBJ2-1, with 9 bases aligning to TRBD2. The CDR3 covers 15 residues. The germline gives CDR1 SEHNR, CDR2 FQNEAQ (reference sequence). The V and J ends lost 3 bases and 6 bases, in that order; junction bases with no gene match: 6.

This sequence joins TRBV12-5 and TRBJ1-5; D might be TRBD1 (6 bases). Germline V gene lookup returns CDR1 LGHNT and CDR2 FRNRAP. Trimming pared 5 bases from V and 1 base from J, leaving 12 bases between. This CDR3 contains 15 residues. CDR3 coding DNA: TGTGCTAGTGGTCCGTACACAGGGAGCAATCAGCCCCAGCATTTT. Translating it yields CASGPYTGSNQPQHF.

The chain uses TRBV7-9 and TRBJ1-1; D is undetermined. Germline loops: CDR1 SEHNR, CDR2 FQNEAQ (reference sequence). The CDR3 has 16 amino acids. Trimming removed 1 base at V and 6 bases at J, with 18 bases between. The CDR3 region is CASSLDRVTAGAEAFF. CDR3 bases: TGTGCCAGCAGCTTAGACCGCGTTACAGCCGGCGCTGAAGCTTTCTTT. Based on the CDR3 plus reference TRBV7-9 and TRBJ1-1, the full variable domain is DTGVSQNPRHKITKRGQNVTFRCDPISEHNRLYWYRQTLGQGPEFLTYFQNEAQLEKSRLLSDRFSAERPKGSFSTLEIQRTEQGDSAMYLCASSLDRVTAGAEAFFGQGTRLTVV.

This clone was observed a handful of times. The chain is built from TRBV18 and TRBJ1-2; D perhaps matches TRBD1 (5 bases). Looked up from germline, CDR1 is KGHSH and CDR2 is LQKENI. Trimming removed 2 bases from V and 5 bases from J, with 12 bases in between. The CDR3 is 14 amino acids. This CDR3 is CASSPAPGGYGYTF. As DNA, the CDR3 is TGTGCCAGCTCACCAGCGCCCGGGGGTTATGGCTACACCTTC.

For the CDR3, the DNA is TGTGCCAGCAGTCTCCAGAACACCATATATTTT. Protein: CASSLQNTIYF. The chain joins TRBV28 to TRBJ1-3, with no clear D. This CDR3 spans 11 amino acids. V was shortened by 5 bases and J by 7 bases, with 6 bases between the two germline ends. Germline CDR1 MDHEN, CDR2 SYDVKM. The full variable domain, in which reference TRBV28 and TRBJ1-3 provide the parts outside the CDR3, is DVKVTQSSRYLVKRTGEKVFLECVQDMDHENMFWYRQDPGLGLRLIYFSYDVKMKEKGDIPEGYSVSREKKERFSLILESASTNQTSMYLCASSLQNTIYFGEGSWLTVV.

This chain links TRBV21-1 with TRBJ1-5. TRBV21-1 is described as a pseudogene. This CDR3 spans 13 amino acids. The CDR3 region is CASIAGDDQPQHF. As DNA, the CDR3 is TGTGCCAGCATCGCGGGGGACGATCAGCCCCAGCATTTT.

V is TRBV7-9 and J is TRBJ2-3; D is possibly TRBD1 or TRBD2 (5 bases each). The germline gives CDR1 SEHNR, CDR2 FQNEAQ (reference sequence). The CDR3 has 16 residues. The V and J ends lost 7 bases and 0 bases respectively, with 17 bases between them. The CDR3 protein is CASTSRDGPSTDTQYF. Here the CDR3 DNA reads TGTGCCAGCACCTCCCGGGACGGGCCTAGCACAGATACGCAGTATTTT.

The rearrangement links TRBV9 to TRBJ1-6; D uncertain. CDR1 and CDR2 (germline): SGDLS, YYNGEE. Trimming pared 0 bases from V and 7 bases from J, leaving 5 bases between. This CDR3 is built from 13 residues. This chain's CDR3 is CASSVGVNSPLHF. The DNA of the CDR3 is TGTGCCAGCAGCGTAGGGGTCAATTCACCCCTCCACTTT.

This chain links TRBV29-1 with TRBJ1-5; D may be TRBD1 (5 bases). The length of the CDR3 is 12 residues. V was shortened by 7 bases and J by 4 bases, with 11 bases between the two germline ends. Germline-derived CDR1 and CDR2 are SQVTM and ANQGSEA. The CDR3 bases are TGCAGCGCCGGGGCGGGGAATCAGCCCCAGCATTTT. Translating it yields CSAGAGNQPQHF.